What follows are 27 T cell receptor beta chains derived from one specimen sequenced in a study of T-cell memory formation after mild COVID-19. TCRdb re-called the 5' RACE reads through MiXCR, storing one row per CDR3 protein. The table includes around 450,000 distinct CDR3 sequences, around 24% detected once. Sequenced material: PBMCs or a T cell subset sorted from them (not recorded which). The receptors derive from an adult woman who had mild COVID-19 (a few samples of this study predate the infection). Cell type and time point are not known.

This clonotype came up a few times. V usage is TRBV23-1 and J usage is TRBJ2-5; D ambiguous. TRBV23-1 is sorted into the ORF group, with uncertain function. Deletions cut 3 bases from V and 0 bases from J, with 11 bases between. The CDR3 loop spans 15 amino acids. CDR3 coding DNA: TGCGCCAGCAGTCAGGCAGCTTCGTACCAAGAGACCCAGTACTTC. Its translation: CASSQAASYQETQYF.

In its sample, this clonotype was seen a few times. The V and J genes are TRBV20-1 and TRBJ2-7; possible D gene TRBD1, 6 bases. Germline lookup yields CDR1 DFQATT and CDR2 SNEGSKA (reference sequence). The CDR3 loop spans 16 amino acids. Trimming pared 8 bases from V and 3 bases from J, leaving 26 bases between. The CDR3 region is CSSSRQANQGDYEQYF. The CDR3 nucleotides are TGCAGTTCATCCCGACAGGCCAACCAAGGTGACTACGAGCAGTACTTC.

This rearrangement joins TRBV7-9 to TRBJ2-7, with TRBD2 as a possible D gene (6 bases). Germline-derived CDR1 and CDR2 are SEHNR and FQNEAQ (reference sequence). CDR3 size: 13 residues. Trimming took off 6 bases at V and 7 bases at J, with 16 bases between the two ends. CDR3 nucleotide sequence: TGTGCCAGCAGGTCACCACAAGCGGGTGAGCAGTACTTC. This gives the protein CASRSPQAGEQYF.

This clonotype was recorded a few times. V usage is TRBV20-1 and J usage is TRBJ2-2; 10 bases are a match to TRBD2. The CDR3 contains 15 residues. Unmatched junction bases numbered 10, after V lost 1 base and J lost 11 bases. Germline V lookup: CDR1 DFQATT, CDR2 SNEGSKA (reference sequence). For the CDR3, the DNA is TGCAGTGCTAGAGTAGGTGCAGGACTAGCGGATGAGCTGTTTTTT. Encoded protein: CSARVGAGLADELFF.

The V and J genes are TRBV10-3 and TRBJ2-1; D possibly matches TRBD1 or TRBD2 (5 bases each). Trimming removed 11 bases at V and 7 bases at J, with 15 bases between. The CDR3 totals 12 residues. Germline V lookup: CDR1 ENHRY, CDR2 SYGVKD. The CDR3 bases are TGTGCCGTCCGATCCGAGGGGAATGAGCAGTTCTTC. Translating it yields CAVRSEGNEQFF.

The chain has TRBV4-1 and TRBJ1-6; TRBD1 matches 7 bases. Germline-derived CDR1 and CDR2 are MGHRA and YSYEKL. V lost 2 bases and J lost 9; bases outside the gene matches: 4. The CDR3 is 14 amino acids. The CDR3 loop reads CASSQQGVGSPLHF. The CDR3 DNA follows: TGCGCCAGCAGCCAACAGGGGGTGGGTTCACCCCTCCACTTT.

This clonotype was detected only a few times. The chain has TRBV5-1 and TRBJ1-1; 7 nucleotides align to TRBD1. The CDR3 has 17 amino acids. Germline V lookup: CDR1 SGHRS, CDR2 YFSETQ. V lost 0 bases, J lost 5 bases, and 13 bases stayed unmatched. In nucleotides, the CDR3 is TGCGCCAGCAGCTTGGCAACAGGGGTTGCCCGACGGACTGAAGCTTTCTTT. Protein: CASSLATGVARRTEAFF.

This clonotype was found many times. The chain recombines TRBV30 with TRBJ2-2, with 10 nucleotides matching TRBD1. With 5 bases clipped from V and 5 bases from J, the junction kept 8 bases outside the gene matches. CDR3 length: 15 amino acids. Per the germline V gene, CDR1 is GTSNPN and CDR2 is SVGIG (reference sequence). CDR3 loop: CAWVPGQGNTGELFF. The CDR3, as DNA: TGTGCCTGGGTCCCGGGACAGGGGAATACCGGGGAGCTGTTTTTT.

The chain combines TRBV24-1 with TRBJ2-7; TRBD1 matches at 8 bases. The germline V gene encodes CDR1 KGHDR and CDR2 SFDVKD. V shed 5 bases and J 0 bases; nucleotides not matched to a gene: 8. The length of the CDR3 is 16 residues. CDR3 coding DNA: TGTGCCACCAGTGCCGGAGGACAGGGAATCTCCTACGAGCAGTACTTC. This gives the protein CATSAGGQGISYEQYF.

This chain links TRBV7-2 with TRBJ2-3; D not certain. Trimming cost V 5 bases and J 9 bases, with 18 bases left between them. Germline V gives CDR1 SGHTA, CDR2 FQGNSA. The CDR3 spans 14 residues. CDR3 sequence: CASSGRTGSLTQYF. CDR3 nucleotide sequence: TGTGCCAGCAGCGGGCGTACCGGGTCCCTCACGCAGTATTTT. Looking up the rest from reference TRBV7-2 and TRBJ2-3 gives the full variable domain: GAGVSQSPSNKVTEKGKDVELRCDPISGHTALYWYRQSLGQGLEFLIYFQGNSAPDKSGLPSDRFSAERTGGSVSTLTIQRTQQEDSAVYLCASSGRTGSLTQYFGPGTRLTVL.

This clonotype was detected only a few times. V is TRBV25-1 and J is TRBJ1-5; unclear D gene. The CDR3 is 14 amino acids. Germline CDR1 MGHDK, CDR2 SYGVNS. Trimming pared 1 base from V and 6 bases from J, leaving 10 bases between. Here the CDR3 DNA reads TGTGCCAGCAGTGAATTTGGTTTCGGTCAGCCCCAGCATTTT. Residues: CASSEFGFGQPQHF.

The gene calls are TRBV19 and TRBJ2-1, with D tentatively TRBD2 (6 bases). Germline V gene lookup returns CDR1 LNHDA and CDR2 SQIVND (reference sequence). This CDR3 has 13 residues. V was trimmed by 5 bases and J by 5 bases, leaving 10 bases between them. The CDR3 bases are TGTGCCAGTAGTCAGACTAGTCACAATGAGCAGTTCTTC. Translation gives CASSQTSHNEQFF.

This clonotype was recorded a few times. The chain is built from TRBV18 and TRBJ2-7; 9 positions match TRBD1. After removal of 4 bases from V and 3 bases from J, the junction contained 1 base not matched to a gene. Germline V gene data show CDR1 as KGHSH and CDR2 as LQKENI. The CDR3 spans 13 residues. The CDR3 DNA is TGTGCCAGCTCACGGGACAGGGTCTACGAGCAGTACTTC. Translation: CASSRDRVYEQYF.

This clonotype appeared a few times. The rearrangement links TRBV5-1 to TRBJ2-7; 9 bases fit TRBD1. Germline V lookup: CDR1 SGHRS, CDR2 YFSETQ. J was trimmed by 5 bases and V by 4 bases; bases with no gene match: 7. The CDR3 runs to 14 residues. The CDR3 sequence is CASSPRTGEDEQYF. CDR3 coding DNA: TGCGCCAGCAGCCCCCGGACAGGGGAGGACGAGCAGTACTTC.

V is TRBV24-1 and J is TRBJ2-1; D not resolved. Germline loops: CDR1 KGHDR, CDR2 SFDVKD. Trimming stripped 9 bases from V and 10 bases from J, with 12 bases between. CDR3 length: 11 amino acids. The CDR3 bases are TGTGCCACCGGAATAGCCGGGGAGCAGTTCTTC. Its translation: CATGIAGEQFF.

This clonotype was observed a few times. The CDR3 loop is CASSQDTGPRETQYF. In DNA form, the CDR3 reads TGTGCCAGCAGCCAAGATACTGGGCCTAGGGAGACCCAGTACTTC. The chain couples TRBV14 to TRBJ2-5; D call uncertain. Germline values: CDR1 SGHDN, CDR2 FVKESK. Between the trimmed V and J ends, which lost 0 bases and 5 bases, there was a span of 13 bases. The CDR3 spans 15 residues.

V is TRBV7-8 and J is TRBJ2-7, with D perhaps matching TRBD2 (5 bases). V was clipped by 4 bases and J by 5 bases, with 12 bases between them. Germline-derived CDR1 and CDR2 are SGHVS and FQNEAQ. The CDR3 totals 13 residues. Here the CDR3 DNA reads TGTGCCAGCAGCTCCGGGGTGACGGACGAGCAGTACTTC. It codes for CASSSGVTDEQYF.

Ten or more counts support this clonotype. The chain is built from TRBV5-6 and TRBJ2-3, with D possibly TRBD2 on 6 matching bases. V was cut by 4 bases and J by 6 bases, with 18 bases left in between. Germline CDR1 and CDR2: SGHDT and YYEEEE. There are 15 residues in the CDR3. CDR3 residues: CASSGSSARGDTQYF. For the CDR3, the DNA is TGTGCCAGCAGCGGATCTAGCGCCCGAGGGGATACGCAGTATTTT. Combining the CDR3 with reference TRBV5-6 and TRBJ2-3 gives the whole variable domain DAGVTQSPTHLIKTRGQQVTLRCSPKSGHDTVSWYQQALGQGPQFIFQYYEEEERQRGNFPDRFSGHQFPNYSSELNVNALLLGDSALYLCASSGSSARGDTQYFGPGTRLTVL.

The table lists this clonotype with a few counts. CDR3 residues: CASSSAGVSYGYTF. For the CDR3, the DNA is TGTGCCAGCAGCTCCGCCGGGGTTAGCTATGGCTACACCTTC. J is TRBJ1-2 and V is TRBV5-6, with D unresolved. This CDR3 is 14 amino acids long. With 3 bases removed from V and 4 bases from J, the gap between germline ends came to 13 bases. The germline V gene has CDR1 SGHDT and CDR2 YYEEEE.

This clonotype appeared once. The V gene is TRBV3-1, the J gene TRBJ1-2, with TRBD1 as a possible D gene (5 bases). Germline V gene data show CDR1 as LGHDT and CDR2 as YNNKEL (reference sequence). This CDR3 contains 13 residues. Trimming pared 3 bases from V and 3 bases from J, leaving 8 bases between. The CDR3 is CASSQGLDYGYTF. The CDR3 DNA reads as TGTGCCAGCAGCCAGGGACTCGACTATGGCTACACCTTC.

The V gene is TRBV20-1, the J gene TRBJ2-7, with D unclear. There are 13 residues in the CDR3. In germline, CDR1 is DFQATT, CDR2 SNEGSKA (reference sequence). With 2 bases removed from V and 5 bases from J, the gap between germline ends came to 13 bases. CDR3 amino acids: CSARIAGANEQYF. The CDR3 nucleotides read TGCAGTGCTAGAATTGCTGGAGCCAACGAGCAGTACTTC.

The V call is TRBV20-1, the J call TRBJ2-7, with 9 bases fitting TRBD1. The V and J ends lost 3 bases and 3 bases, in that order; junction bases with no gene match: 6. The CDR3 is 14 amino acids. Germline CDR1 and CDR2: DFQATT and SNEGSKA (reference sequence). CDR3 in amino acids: CSASPSGQGYEQYF. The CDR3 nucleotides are TGCAGTGCTAGCCCGTCGGGACAGGGCTACGAGCAGTACTTC.

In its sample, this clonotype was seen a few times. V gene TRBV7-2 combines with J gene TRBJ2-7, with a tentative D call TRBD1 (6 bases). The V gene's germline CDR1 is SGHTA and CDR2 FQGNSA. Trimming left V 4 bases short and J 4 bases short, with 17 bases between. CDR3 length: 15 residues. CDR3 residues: CASSSQQGMGYEQYF. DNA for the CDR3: TGTGCCAGCAGCTCCCAACAGGGAATGGGGTACGAGCAGTACTTC.

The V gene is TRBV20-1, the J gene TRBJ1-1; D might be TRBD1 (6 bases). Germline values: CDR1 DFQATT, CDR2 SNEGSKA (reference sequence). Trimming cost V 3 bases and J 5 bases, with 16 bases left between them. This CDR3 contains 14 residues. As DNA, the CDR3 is TGCAGTGCTAGCCCAGGGGCAGGGGAGACTGAAGCTTTCTTT. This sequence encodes CSASPGAGETEAFF.

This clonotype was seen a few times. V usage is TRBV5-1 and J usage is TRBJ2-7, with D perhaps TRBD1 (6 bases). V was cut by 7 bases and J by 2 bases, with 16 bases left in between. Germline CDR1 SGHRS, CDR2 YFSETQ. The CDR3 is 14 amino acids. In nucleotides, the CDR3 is TGCGCCAGCGGCCGGGACACCAGGACCTACGAGCAGTACTTC. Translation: CASGRDTRTYEQYF.

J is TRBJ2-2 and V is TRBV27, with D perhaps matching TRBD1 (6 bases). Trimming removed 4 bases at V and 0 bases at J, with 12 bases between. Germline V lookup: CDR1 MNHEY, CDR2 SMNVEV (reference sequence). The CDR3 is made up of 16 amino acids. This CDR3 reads CASSSGTSPNTGELFF. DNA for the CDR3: TGTGCCAGCAGTTCCGGGACATCCCCGAACACCGGGGAGCTGTTTTTT.

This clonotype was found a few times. The CDR3 loop reads CASSSEQGVETQYF. The CDR3 coding sequence is TGTGCCAGCAGTTCGGAGCAGGGGGTAGAGACCCAGTACTTC. The chain employs TRBV6-5 and TRBJ2-5, with 7 bases lining up with TRBD1. V gave up 4 bases and J gave up 4 bases; unmatched junction bases: 6. Germline CDR1 reads MNHEY; CDR2 reads SVGAGI. The CDR3 runs to 14 residues.